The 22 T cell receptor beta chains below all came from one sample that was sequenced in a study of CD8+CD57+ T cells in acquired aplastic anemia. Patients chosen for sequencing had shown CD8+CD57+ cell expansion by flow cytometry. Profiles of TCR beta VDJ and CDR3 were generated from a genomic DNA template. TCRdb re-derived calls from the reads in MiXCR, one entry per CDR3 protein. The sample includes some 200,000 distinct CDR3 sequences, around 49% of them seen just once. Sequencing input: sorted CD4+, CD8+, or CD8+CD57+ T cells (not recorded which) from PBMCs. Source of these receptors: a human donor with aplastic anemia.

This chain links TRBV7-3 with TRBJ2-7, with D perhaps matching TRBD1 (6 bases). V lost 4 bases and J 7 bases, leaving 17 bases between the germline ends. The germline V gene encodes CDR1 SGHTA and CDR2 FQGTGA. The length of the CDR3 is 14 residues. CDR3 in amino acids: CASSSPDGTNEQYF. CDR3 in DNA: TGTGCCAGCAGCTCCCCGGACGGGACAAATGAGCAGTACTTC. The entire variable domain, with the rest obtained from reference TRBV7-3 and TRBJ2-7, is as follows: GAGVSQTPSNKVTEKGKYVELRCDPISGHTALYWYRQSLGQGPEFLIYFQGTGAADDSGLPNDRFFAVRPEGSVSTLKIQRTERGDSAVYLCASSSPDGTNEQYFGPGTRLTVT.

In nucleotides, the CDR3 is TGTGCCAGCAGCATTCTTGGCGCCTCACCCCTCCACTTT. This gives the protein CASSILGASPLHF. The chain recombines TRBV13 with TRBJ1-6; D gene ambiguous. Trimming removed 5 bases from V and 10 bases from J, with 12 bases in between. This CDR3 has 13 amino acids. Germline lookup yields CDR1 PRHDT and CDR2 FYEKMQ (reference sequence).

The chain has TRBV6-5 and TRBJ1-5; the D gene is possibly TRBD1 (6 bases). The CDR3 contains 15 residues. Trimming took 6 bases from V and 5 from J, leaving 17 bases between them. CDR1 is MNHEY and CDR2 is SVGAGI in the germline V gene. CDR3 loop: CASRGTGGLDQPQHF. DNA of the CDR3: TGTGCCAGCAGGGGAACGGGGGGGCTAGATCAGCCCCAGCATTTT.

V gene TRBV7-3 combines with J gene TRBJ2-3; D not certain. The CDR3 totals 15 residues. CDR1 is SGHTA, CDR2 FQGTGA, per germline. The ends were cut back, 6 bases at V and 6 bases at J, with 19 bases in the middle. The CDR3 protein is CASSISVEVSDTQYF. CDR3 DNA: TGTGCCAGCAGTATCTCAGTAGAAGTTTCGGATACGCAGTATTTT. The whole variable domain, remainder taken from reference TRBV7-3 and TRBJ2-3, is GAGVSQTPSNKVTEKGKYVELRCDPISGHTALYWYRQSLGQGPEFLIYFQGTGAADDSGLPNDRFFAVRPEGSVSTLKIQRTERGDSAVYLCASSISVEVSDTQYFGPGTRLTVL.

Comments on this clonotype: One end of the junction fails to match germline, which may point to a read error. Here the CDR3 reads CASSFATSGRGSF. The CDR3 nucleotides read TGTGCCAGCAGCTTTGCCACGAGTGGGCGAGGCTCTTTT. This rearrangement joins TRBV7-9 to TRBJ1-4; no definite D call. The CDR3 runs 13 residues. The germline CDR1 and CDR2 sequences are SEHNR and FQNEAQ (reference sequence).

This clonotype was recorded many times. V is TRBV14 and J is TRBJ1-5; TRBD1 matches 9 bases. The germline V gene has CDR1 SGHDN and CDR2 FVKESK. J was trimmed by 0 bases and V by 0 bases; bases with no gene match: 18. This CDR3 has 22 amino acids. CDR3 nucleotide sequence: TGTGCCAGCAGCCAAGAGATTGGGGCAGAACGGACAGGGGTTAGTAGCAATCAGCCCCAGCATTTT. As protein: CASSQEIGAERTGVSSNQPQHF.

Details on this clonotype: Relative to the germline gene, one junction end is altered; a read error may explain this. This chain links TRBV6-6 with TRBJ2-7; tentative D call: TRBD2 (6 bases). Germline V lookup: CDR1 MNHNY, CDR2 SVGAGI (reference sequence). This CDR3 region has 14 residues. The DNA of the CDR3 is TGTGCCCGCAGGCCGGACCGGAGGGGCTACGAGCAGTACTTC. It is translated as CARRPDRRGYEQYF.

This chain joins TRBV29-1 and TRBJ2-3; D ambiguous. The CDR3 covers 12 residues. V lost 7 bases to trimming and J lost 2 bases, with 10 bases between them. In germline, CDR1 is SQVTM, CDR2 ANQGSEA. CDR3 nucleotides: TGCAGCGGGAAGTGGCACACAGATACGCAGTATTTT. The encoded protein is CSGKWHTDTQYF.

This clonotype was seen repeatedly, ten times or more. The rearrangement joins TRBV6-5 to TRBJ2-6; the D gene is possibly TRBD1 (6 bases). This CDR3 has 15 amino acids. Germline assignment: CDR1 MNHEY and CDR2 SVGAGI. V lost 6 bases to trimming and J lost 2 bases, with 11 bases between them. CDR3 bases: TGTGCCAGCAGCCATACAGGGACTGGGGCCAACGTCCTGACTTTC. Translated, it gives CASSHTGTGANVLTF.

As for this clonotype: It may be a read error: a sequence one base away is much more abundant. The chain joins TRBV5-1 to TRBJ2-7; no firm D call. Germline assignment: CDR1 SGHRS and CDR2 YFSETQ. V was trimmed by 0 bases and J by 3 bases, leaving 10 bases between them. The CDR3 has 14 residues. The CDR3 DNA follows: TGCGCCAGCAGCTTGGAACAGCGAGTCTACGAGCAGTACTTC. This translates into CASSLEQRVYEQYF.

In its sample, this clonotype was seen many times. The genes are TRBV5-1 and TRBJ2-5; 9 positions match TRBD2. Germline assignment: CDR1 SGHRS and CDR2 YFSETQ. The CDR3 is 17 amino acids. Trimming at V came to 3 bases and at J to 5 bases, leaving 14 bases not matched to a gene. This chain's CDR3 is CASSSRYERGVWETQYF. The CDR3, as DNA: TGCGCCAGCAGCTCCCGTTACGAGCGGGGGGTTTGGGAGACCCAGTACTTC.

The CDR3 DNA sequence: TGTGCCACCAGTGACTTGGGGGGGGACAGGGCGAACACCGGGGAGCTGTTTTTT. Amino acid sequence: CATSDLGGDRANTGELFF. The V call is TRBV24-1, the J call TRBJ2-2; 9 bases agree with TRBD1. J was trimmed by 0 bases and V by 4 bases; bases with no gene match: 8. This CDR3 contains 18 residues. The germline V gene encodes CDR1 KGHDR and CDR2 SFDVKD.

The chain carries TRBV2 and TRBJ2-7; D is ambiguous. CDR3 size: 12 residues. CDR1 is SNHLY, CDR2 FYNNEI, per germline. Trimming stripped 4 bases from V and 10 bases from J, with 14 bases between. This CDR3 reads CASSGSGNGQYF. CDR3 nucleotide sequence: TGTGCCAGCAGTGGGTCTGGGAACGGTCAGTACTTC. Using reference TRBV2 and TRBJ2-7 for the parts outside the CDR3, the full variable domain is EPEVTQTPSHQVTQMGQEVILRCVPISNHLYFYWYRQILGQKVEFLVSFYNNEISEKSEIFDDQFSVERPDGSNFTLKIRSTKLEDSAMYFCASSGSGNGQYFGPGTRLTVT.

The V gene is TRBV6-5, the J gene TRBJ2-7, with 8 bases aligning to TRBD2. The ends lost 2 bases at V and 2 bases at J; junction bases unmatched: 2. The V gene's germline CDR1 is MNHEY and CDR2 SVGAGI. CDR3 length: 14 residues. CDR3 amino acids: CASSYRRGAYEQYF. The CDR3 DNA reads TGTGCCAGCAGTTACCGGCGGGGGGCCTACGAGCAGTACTTC.

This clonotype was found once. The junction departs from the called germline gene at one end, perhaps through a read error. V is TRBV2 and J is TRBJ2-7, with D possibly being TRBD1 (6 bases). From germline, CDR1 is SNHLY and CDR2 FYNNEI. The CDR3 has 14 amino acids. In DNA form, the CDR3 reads TGTGCCGGCAGTTTACGGGACAACTCCTACGAGCAGCACTTC. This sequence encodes CAGSLRDNSYEQHF.

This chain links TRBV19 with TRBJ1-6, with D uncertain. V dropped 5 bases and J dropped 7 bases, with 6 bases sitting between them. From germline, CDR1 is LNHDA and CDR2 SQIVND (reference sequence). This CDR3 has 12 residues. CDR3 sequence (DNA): TGTGCCAGTAGTCGGCCGAATTCACCCCTCCACTTT. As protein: CASSRPNSPLHF.

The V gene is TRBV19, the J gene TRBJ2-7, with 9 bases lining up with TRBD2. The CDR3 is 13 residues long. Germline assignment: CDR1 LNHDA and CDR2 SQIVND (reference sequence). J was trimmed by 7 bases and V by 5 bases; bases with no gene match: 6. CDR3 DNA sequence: TGTGCCAGTAGTTTCGCGGGGGGGGAAGAGCAGTACTTC. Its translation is CASSFAGGEEQYF.

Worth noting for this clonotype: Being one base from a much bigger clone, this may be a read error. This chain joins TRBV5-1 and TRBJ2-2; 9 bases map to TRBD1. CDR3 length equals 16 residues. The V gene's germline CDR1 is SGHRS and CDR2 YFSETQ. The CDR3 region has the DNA TGCGCCAGCAGCTTGGGAGGACAGGGGAACATCGGGGAGCTGTTTTTT. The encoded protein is CASSLGGQGNIGELFF. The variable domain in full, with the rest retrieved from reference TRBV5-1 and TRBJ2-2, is KAGVTQTPRYLIKTRGQQVTLSCSPISGHRSVSWYQQTPGQGLQFLFEYFSETQRNKGNFPGRFSGRQFSNSRSEMNVSTLELGDSALYLCASSLGGQGNIGELFFGEGSRLTVL.

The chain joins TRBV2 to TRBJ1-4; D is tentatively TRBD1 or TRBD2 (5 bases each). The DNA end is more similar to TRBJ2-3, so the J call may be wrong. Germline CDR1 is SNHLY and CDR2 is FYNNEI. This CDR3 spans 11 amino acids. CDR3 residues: CASGGADTQYF. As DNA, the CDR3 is TGTGCCAGCGGGGGAGCGGATACGCAGTATTTT.

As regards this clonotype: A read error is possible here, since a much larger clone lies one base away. This CDR3 reads CASSLTGSGAFF. The CDR3 DNA is TGCGCCAGCAGCTTGACAGGGTCTGGAGCTTTCTTT. The V gene is TRBV5-1, the J gene TRBJ1-1; D may be TRBD1 (6 bases). This CDR3 has 12 amino acids. Germline CDR1 and CDR2: SGHRS and YFSETQ. Trimming removed 1 base at V and 10 bases at J, with 11 bases between.

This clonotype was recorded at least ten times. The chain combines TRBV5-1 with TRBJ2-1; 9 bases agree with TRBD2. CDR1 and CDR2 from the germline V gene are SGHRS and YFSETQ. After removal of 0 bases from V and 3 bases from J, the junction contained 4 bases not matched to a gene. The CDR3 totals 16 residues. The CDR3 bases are TGCGCCAGCAGCTTGGCTAGCGGGGTGGGCTACAATGAGCAGTTCTTC. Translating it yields CASSLASGVGYNEQFF.

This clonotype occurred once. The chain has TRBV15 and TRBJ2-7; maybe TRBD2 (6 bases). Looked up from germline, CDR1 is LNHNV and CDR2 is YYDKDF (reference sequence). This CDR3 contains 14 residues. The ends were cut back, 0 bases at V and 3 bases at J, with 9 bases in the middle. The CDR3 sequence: CATSRDRGNYEQYF. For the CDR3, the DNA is TGTGCCACCAGCAGAGATCGGGGGAACTACGAGCAGTACTTC.